Sequencing of this T cell receptor (beta chain) was carried out in a study of low-dose radiotherapy and immunotherapy resistance in tumors. About the research overall: Intravenous administration to patients comprised nivolumab at 240 mg every two weeks and ipilimumab at 1 mg/kg every six weeks.

Primers targeting TRAV and TRBV primed first-strand cDNA, covering alpha and beta chains. Using a constant-region primer together with a V-primer adapter, TCRs were subjected to roughly 18 PCR cycles of amplification. TCRdb ran MiXCR on the reads and lists one entry per CDR3 protein. The table includes 50,000 or so distinct CDR3 sequences, 20% to 25% detected once. Time point denoted: after trial treatment. Treatment denoted: LDRT plus nivolumab, ipilimumab, low-dose cyclophosphamide and aspirin (RACIN trial). Enrollment required an advanced solid tumor negative for tumor-infiltrating lymphocytes. Germline CDR1 and CDR2: MNHEY and SVGAGI. The CDR3 has 14 amino acids. V was trimmed by 7 bases and J by 8 bases, leaving 20 bases between them. This clonotype was seen ten or more times.

V is TRBV6-5 and J is TRBJ1-1; D is perhaps TRBD1 (6 bases). The starting material was PBMCs, obtained after low-dose radiotherapy plus immunotherapy. This clonotype was sampled from a male donor with prostate cancer. Written as DNA, the CDR3 is TGTGCCAGCATCCTGGACAGCACGAACAGGGAAGCTTTCTTT. Protein product: CASILDSTNREAFF.